Listed here are 7 T cell receptor beta chains from one sample, sequenced in a study of identical twins. TCRdb itself ran the 5' RACE reads through MiXCR, one entry per CDR3 protein. Of 600,000 to 850,000 distinct CDR3 sequences listed, about 18% are singletons. This same sample was also part of a study on T cells expressing NK-cell markers.

The sequencing sample was made of PBMCs. All receptors derive from a woman aged 18-29 years in good health.

The chain couples TRBV12-3 or TRBV12-4 to TRBJ2-3; D gene unclear. This CDR3 region has 14 residues. V lost 6 bases and J lost 0, with 10 bases in between. The CDR3 here is CASSPDPSTDTQYF. As DNA, the CDR3 is TGTGCCAGCAGCCCCGACCCTAGCACAGATACGCAGTATTTT.

This clonotype came up a few times. The V gene is TRBV20-1, the J gene TRBJ1-5; D might be TRBD1 (5 bases). CDR1 and CDR2 from the germline V gene are DFQATT and SNEGSKA (reference sequence). The V end lost 6 bases, the J end lost 4 bases, and 16 bases lay between the germline ends. This CDR3 contains 14 residues. This chain's CDR3 is CSAAPPGFNQPQHF. The CDR3 DNA reads TGCAGTGCGGCTCCCCCAGGGTTTAATCAGCCCCAGCATTTT.

This clonotype was detected only a few times. The chain is built from TRBV5-1 and TRBJ1-1, with D perhaps TRBD1 (6 bases). Germline lookup yields CDR1 SGHRS and CDR2 YFSETQ. The length of the CDR3 is 14 residues. V was pared by 3 bases and J by 3 bases, with 12 bases between. CDR3 loop: CASSSGQQDTEAFF. CDR3 nucleotide sequence: TGCGCCAGCAGCTCCGGACAGCAGGACACTGAAGCTTTCTTT.

This clonotype was counted between two and nine times. V gene TRBV3-1 combines with J gene TRBJ2-3, with no clear D. Trimming removed 0 bases from V and 6 bases from J, with 10 bases in between. The CDR3 has 14 amino acids. Germline CDR1 is LGHDT and CDR2 is YNNKEL (reference sequence). The CDR3 loop reads CASSQEDLTDTQYF. The CDR3 DNA reads as TGTGCCAGCAGCCAAGAAGACCTTACCGATACGCAGTATTTT.

Notes on this clonotype: No conserved phenylalanine or tryptophan ends this CDR3, so it is likely a read error. The chain recombines TRBV7-2 with TRBJ2-3; 8 bases agree with TRBD2. Germline CDR1 SGHTA, CDR2 FQGNSA. CDR3 size: 15 residues. The J segment lost 5 bases and the V segment lost 5 bases, leaving 9 bases of the junction unmatched. CDR3 residues: CASSRGAGVVDTQYS. In DNA form, the CDR3 reads TGTGCCAGCAGCCGAGGAGCGGGAGTGGTAGATACGCAGTATTCT.

This clonotype was counted only a few times. The chain couples TRBV27 to TRBJ2-1, with unresolved D. Germline values: CDR1 MNHEY, CDR2 SMNVEV (reference sequence). The CDR3 totals 16 residues. With 2 bases removed from V and 0 bases from J, the gap between germline ends came to 11 bases. The DNA of the CDR3 is TGTGCCAGCAGTTTAAATGGCGCGAGCTCCTACAATGAGCAGTTCTTC. Residues: CASSLNGASSYNEQFF.

This clonotype was seen more than once but under ten times. The genes are TRBV9 and TRBJ2-7; D is uncertain. Trimming took 6 bases from V and 4 from J, leaving 5 bases between them. CDR3 length equals 10 residues. Germline CDR1 is SGDLS and CDR2 is YYNGEE. In DNA form, the CDR3 reads TGTGCCAGCACCCCTTACGAGCAGTACTTC. Translating it yields CASTPYEQYF. Full variable domain (rest looked up from reference TRBV9 and TRBJ2-7): DSGVTQTPKHLITATGQRVTLRCSPRSGDLSVYWYQQSLDQGLQFLIQYYNGEERAKGNILERFSAQQFPDLHSELNLSSLELGDSALYFCASTPYEQYFGPGTRLTVT.